The entry that follows covers one TCR beta chain sequence. Its antigen remains unknown. The sample belongs to a study of shared clonotypes between healthy human individuals. The study's findings and limits: Shared clonotypes: 4.5% to 5% naive CD4, roughly 3.5% naive CD8, about 2.5% memory CD4, approximately 0.4% memory CD8. Naive subsets generally exceeded memory subsets in estimated richness.

It was about 180 ng DNA, tens of thousands of T cell genomes, that sorted-subset replicate PCRs used. Sequenced by immunoSEQ multiplex PCR; TCRdb stores in-frame clones only, minus some. The top ten clones hold around 0.4% of a sample with more than 2,000,000 clones, roughly 93% of them seen once. Each donor was a Caucasian adult residing in Nashville, Tennessee. Sequencing used naive CD4+ T cells from PBMCs. Subset in this sample: CD45RA+ positively selected. The clonotype originates from a man younger than 35 in good health. Some clones in this sample may be carry-over from other donors' samples.

Here the CDR3 reads CASRTAIGTSYNEQFF. For the CDR3, the DNA is TGTGCCAGCAGGACTGCTATAGGGACTAGCTACAATGAGCAGTTCTTC. The chain combines TRBV2 with TRBJ2-1; 8 bases fit TRBD2. J lost 3 bases, V lost 6 bases, and 10 bases had no gene match. The CDR3 is 16 amino acids. The germline V gene encodes CDR1 SNHLY and CDR2 FYNNEI.